This TCR beta chain originates from a study of cytomegalovirus exposure and HLA in healthy donors. General study results and limits: Accurate predictions that matched the HLA-A and HLA-B alleles of most subjects were reportedly made from TCR beta sequences. For presence/absence analyses, sequencing depth was assumed to be roughly uniform across donors.

PCR used 60 Vbeta primers and 13 Jbeta primers. Libraries were prepared by immunoSEQ multiplex PCR; TCRdb keeps only in-frame clonotypes and omits some of them. The sample lists around 96,000 clones; about 84% were seen once. Comments on this clone: Its specificity is not known. One end of the junction varies from germline; a read error may be responsible. At the DNA level, this CDR3 is encoded by other sequences in the same sample as well.

The germline V gene encodes CDR1 MGHRA and CDR2 YSYEKL. This CDR3 region has 16 residues. All the people who gave samples were healthy bone marrow donors. The clonotype comes from a man in his late teens or twenties in good health and CMV-seronegative. V gene TRBV4-1 combines with J gene TRBJ2-3; TRBD2 might be the D (7 bases). The specimen was PBMCs. The CDR3, as DNA: TGCGCCAGCAGCCGGACTAGTGGTGGGGGCACAGATACGCAGTATTTC. Amino acids: CASSRTSGGGTDTQYF.